This T cell receptor beta chain stems from a study of shared clonotypes between healthy human individuals. About this clone itself: The identical CDR3 is also encoded by other nucleotide sequences in the sample.

Repertoires were generated with immunoSEQ multiplex PCR, while TCRdb's copy carries only in-frame clones and drops some. This table holds under 2.5 million clones, 85% to 95% found once. The sequencing sample was made of naive CD4+ T cells from PBMCs. This sample's subset: CD45RA+ positively selected. The receptor comes from a young man in good health. Some clones in this sample may be carry-over from other donors' samples.

CDR3 bases: TGCGCCAGCAGCTTGGTAGCGGGAGGGTCCTACAATGAGCAGTTCTTC. Protein product: CASSLVAGGSYNEQFF. The chain employs TRBV5-1 and TRBJ2-1; 11 bases agree with TRBD2. This CDR3 has 16 amino acids. Germline CDR1 is SGHRS and CDR2 is YFSETQ. J lost 1 base, V lost 0 bases, and 0 bases had no gene match.